The clone carrying this T cell receptor beta chain appeared many times. What it binds is not known. This entry belongs to a study of breast tumors, draining lymph nodes, adjacent tissues. General observations from the study: Tumor TCR diversity was below lymph nodes but above nontumor tissue. Most tumor T cells seemingly derive from lymph node, then expand in tumor.

One entry per CDR3 protein, called by TCRdb with MiXCR from the multiplex PCR reads. The data contain 50,000 to 65,000 distinct CDR3 sequences, 35% to 50% of them singletons. Sequencing was carried out using breast tumor tissue. The clonotype was recovered from a female donor with breast cancer. Some clones in this sample may be carry-over from other donors' samples.

The CDR3 DNA sequence: TGTGCCTGGAGTGTCCGGATGGAAGAGACCCAGTACTTC. This encodes CAWSVRMEETQYF. The chain employs TRBV30 and TRBJ2-5, with unresolved D. This CDR3 has 13 amino acids. In germline, CDR1 is GTSNPN, CDR2 SVGIG (reference sequence). V was shortened by 0 bases and J by 3 bases, with 8 bases between the two germline ends. The variable domain in full, with the rest retrieved from reference TRBV30 and TRBJ2-5, is SQTIHQWPATLVQPVGSPLSLECTVEGTSNPNLYWYRQAAGRGLQLLFYSVGIGQISSEVPQNLSASRPQDRQFILSSKKLLLSDSGFYLCAWSVRMEETQYFGPGTRLLVL.